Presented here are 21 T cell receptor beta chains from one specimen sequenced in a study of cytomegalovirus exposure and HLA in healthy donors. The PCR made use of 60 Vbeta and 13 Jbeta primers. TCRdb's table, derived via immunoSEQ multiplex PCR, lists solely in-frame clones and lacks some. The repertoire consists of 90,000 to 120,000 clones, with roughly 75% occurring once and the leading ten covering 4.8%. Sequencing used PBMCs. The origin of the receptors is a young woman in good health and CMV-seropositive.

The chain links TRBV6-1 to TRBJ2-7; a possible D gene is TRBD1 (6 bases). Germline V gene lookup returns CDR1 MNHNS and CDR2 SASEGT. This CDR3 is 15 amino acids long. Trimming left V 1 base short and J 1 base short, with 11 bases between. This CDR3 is CASSEEPGESYEQYF. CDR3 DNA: TGTGCCAGCAGTGAAGAGCCAGGGGAGTCCTACGAGCAGTACTTC.

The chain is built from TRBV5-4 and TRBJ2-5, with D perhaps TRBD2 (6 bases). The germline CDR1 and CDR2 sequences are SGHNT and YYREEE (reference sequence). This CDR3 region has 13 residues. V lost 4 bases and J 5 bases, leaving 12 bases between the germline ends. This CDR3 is CASSPEGRETQYF. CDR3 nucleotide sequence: TGTGCCAGCAGCCCAGAGGGGAGGGAGACCCAGTACTTC.

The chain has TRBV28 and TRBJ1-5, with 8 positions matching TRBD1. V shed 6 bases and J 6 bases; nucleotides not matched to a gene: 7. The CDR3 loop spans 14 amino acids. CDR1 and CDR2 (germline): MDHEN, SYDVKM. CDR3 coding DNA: TGTGCCAGCAGCCCAGGGGGCGGCGTTCAGCCCCAGCATTTT. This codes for CASSPGGGVQPQHF. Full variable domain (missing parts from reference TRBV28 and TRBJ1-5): DVKVTQSSRYLVKRTGEKVFLECVQDMDHENMFWYRQDPGLGLRLIYFSYDVKMKEKGDIPEGYSVSREKKERFSLILESASTNQTSMYLCASSPGGGVQPQHFGDGTRLSIL.

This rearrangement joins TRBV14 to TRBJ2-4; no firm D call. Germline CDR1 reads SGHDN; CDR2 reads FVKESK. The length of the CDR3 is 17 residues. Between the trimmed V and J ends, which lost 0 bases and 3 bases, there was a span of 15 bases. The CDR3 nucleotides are TGTGCCAGCAGCCAAGATTTGGTCTCGGTTGGCAAAAACATTCAGTACTTC. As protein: CASSQDLVSVGKNIQYF. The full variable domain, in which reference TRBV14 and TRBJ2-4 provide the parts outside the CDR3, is EAGVTQFPSHSVIEKGQTVTLRCDPISGHDNLYWYRRVMGKEIKFLLHFVKESKQDESGMPNNRFLAERTGGTYSTLKVQPAELEDSGVYFCASSQDLVSVGKNIQYFGAGTRLSVL.

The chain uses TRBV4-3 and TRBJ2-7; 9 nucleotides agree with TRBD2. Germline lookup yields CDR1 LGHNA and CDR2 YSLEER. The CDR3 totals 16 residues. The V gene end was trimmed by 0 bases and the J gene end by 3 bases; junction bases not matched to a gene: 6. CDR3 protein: CASSQDWPSGNYEQYF. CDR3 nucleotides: TGCGCCAGCAGCCAAGATTGGCCTAGCGGGAACTACGAGCAGTACTTC.

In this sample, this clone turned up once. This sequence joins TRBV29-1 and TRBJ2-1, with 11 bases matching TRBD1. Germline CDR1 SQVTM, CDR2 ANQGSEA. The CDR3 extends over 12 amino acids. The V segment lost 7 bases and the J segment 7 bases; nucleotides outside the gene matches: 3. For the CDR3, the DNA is TGCAGCGGGGACAGGGGGACGAATGAGCAGTTCTTC. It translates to CSGDRGTNEQFF.

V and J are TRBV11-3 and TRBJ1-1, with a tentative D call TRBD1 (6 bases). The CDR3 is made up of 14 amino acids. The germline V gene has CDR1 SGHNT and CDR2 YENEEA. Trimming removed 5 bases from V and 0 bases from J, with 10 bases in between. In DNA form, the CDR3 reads TGTGCCAGCAGCCCCGGGACATTGAACACTGAAGCTTTCTTT. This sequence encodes CASSPGTLNTEAFF. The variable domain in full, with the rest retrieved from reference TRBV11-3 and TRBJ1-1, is EAGVVQSPRYKIIEKKQPVAFWCNPISGHNTLYWYLQNLGQGPELLIRYENEEAVDDSQLPKDRFSAERLKGVDSTLKIQPAELGDSAVYLCASSPGTLNTEAFFGQGTRLTVV.

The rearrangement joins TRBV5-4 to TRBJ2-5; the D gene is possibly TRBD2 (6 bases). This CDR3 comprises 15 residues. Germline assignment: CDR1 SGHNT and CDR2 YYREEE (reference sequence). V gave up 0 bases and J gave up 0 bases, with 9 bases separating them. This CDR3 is CASSLELANQETQYF. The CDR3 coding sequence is TGTGCCAGCAGCTTGGAGCTAGCGAACCAAGAGACCCAGTACTTC.

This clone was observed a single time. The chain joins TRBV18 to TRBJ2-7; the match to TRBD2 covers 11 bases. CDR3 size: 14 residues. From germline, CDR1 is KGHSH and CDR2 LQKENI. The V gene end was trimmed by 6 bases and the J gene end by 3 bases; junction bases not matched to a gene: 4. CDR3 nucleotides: TGTGCCAGCTCCGATACTAGCGGGAGCTACGAGCAGTACTTC. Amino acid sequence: CASSDTSGSYEQYF. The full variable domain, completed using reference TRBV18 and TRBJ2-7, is NAGVMQNPRHLVRRRGQEARLRCSPMKGHSHVYWYRQLPEEGLKFMVYLQKENIIDESGMPKERFSAEFPKEGPSILRIQQVVRGDSAAYFCASSDTSGSYEQYFGPGTRLTVT.

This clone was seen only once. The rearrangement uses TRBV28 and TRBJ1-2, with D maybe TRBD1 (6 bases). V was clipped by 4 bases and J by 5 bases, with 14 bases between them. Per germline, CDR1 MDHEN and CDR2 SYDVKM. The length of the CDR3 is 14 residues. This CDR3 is CASSWEGGSYGYTF. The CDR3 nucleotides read TGTGCCAGCAGTTGGGAGGGGGGATCATATGGCTACACCTTC.

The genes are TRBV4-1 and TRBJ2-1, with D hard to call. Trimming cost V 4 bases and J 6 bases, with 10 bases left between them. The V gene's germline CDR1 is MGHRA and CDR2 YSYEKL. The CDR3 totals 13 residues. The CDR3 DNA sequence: TGCGCCAGCAGCCGATATATCGGCAATGAGCAGTTCTTC. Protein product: CASSRYIGNEQFF.

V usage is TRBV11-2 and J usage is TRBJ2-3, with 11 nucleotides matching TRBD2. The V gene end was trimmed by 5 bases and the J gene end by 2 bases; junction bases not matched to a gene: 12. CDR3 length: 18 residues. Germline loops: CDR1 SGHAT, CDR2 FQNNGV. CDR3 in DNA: TGTGCCAGCAGCCCGAACCCGGGACTAGCGGCATTCACAGATACGCAGTATTTT. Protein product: CASSPNPGLAAFTDTQYF.

The CDR3 DNA sequence: TGCGCCAGCAGCCAAGACGGGTTTCGCTACACCTTC. Translated, it gives CASSQDGFRYTF. The genes are TRBV4-1 and TRBJ1-2, with D uncertain. The CDR3 has 12 residues. The germline CDR1 and CDR2 sequences are MGHRA and YSYEKL. Trimming cost V 0 bases and J 9 bases, with 8 bases left between them.

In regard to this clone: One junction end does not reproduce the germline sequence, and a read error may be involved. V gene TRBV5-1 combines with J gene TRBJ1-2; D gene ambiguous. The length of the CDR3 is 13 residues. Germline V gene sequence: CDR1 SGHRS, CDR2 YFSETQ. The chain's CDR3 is CASSFDRRYGYPF. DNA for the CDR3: TGCGCCAGCAGCTTCGATCGGAGGTATGGCTACCCCTTC.

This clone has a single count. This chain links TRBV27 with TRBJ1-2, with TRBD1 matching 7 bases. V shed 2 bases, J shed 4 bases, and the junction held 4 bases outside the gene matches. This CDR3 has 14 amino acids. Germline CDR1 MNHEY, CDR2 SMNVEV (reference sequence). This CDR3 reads CASSLGDSSYGYTF. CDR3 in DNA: TGTGCCAGCAGTTTAGGGGACAGTTCCTATGGCTACACCTTC.

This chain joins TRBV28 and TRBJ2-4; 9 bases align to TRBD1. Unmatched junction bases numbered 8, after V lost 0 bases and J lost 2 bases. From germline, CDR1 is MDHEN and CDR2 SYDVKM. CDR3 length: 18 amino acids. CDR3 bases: TGTGCCAGCAGTTTATGGACAGGGGGTGTGTTTACCAAAAACATTCAGTACTTC. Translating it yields CASSLWTGGVFTKNIQYF.

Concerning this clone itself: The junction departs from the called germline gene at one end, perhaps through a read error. CDR3 nucleotides: TGTGCCAGCAGCCCAGAGACAGCTCCAGATTTT. It yields the protein CASSPETAPDF. V is TRBV7-9 and J is TRBJ2-3; TRBD1 might be the D (5 bases). The CDR3 consists of 11 residues. Germline V CDR1 and CDR2: SEHNR, FQNEAQ (reference sequence). Filled out from reference TRBV7-9 and TRBJ2-3, the complete variable domain reads DTGVSQNPRHKITKRGQNVTFRCDPISEHNRLYWYRQTLGQGPEFLTYFQNEAQLEKSRLLSDRFSAERPKGSFSTLEIQRTEQGDSAMYLCASSPETAPDFGPGTRLTVL.

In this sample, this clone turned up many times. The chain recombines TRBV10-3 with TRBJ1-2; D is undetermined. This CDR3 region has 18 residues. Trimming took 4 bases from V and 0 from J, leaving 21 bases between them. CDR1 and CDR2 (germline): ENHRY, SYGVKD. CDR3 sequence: CAISGLGQRAEANYGYTF. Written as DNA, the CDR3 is TGTGCCATCAGTGGTCTAGGCCAGCGGGCAGAAGCTAACTATGGCTACACCTTC.

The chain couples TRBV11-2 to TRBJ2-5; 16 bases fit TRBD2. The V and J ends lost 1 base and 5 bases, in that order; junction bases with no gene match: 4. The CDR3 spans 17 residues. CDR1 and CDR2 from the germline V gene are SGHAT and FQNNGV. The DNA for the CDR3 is TGTGCCAGCAGCTTAGGTGGGACTAGCGGGAGGGAGGAGACCCAGTACTTC. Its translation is CASSLGGTSGREETQYF. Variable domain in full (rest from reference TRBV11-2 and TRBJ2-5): EAGVAQSPRYKIIEKRQSVAFWCNPISGHATLYWYQQILGQGPKLLIQFQNNGVVDDSQLPKDRFSAERLKGVDSTLKIQPAKLEDSAVYLCASSLGGTSGREETQYFGPGTRLLVL.

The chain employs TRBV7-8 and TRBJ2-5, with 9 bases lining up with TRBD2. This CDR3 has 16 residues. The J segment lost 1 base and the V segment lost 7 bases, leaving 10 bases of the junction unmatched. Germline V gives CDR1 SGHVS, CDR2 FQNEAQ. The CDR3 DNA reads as TGTGCCAGCACCCCGGTTGGCGGGAGGGTCCAAGAGACCCAGTACTTC. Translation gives CASTPVGGRVQETQYF. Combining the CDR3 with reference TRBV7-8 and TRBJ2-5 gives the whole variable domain GAGVSQSPRYKVAKRGQDVALRCDPISGHVSLFWYQQALGQGPEFLTYFQNEAQLDKSGLPSDRFFAERPEGSVSTLKIQRTQQEDSAVYLCASTPVGGRVQETQYFGPGTRLLVL.

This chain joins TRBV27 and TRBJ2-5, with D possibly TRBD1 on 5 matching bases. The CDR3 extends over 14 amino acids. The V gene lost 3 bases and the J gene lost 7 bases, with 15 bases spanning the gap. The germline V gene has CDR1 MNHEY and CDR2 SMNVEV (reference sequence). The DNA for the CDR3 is TGTGCCAGCAGTTTTATAACAGGTTCAAGGACCCAGTACTTC. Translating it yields CASSFITGSRTQYF.